The 21 T cell receptor beta chains presented below share a single source sample, sequenced in a study of T cell repertoires in cytomegalovirus infection. Their specific antigens are unknown. Using its own MiXCR run on the reads, TCRdb lists one record per CDR3 protein. Of about 740,000 distinct CDR3 sequences in the sample, 30% to 40% were seen once. The sequences come from cultured PBMCs, collected from culture after CMV antigen stimulation. The receptors shown here come from a human donor in good health (CMV status not recorded). Some clones in this sample may be carry-over from other donors' samples.

This clonotype was picked up a small number of times. J is TRBJ2-7 and V is TRBV28; TRBD1 agrees at 7 bases. Trimming at V came to 5 bases and at J to 5 bases, leaving 6 bases not matched to a gene. CDR1 and CDR2 from the germline V gene are MDHEN and SYDVKM. CDR3 length: 13 amino acids. The CDR3 nucleotides read TGTGCCAGCAGTCCTCAGGGGGTCCACGAGCAGTACTTC. This translates into CASSPQGVHEQYF.

CDR3 loop: CASSLAGARPTGANVLTF. In nucleotides, the CDR3 is TGTGCCAGCAGCTTAGCAGGGGCCAGACCGACTGGGGCCAACGTCCTGACTTTC. The chain couples TRBV7-6 to TRBJ2-6; tentative D call: TRBD1 (5 bases). V lost 0 bases and J lost 2, with 14 bases in between. This CDR3 has 18 residues. CDR1 and CDR2 (germline): SGHVS, FNYEAQ.

The count of this clonotype is one. The V gene is TRBV20-1, the J gene TRBJ1-2; D unclear. The germline CDR1 and CDR2 sequences are DFQATT and SNEGSKA (reference sequence). Trimming took 5 bases from V and 2 from J, leaving 15 bases between them. The CDR3 is 14 residues long. CDR3 DNA: TGCAGTGCTGTACGGATCAGTGCCAACTATGGCTACACCTTC. It is translated as CSAVRISANYGYTF.

This clonotype has a handful of counts. The CDR3 nucleotides read TGTGCCAGCAGCTTAGATCGGTCGGGTACCCAGTACTTC. Translation: CASSLDRSGTQYF. V is TRBV11-3 and J is TRBJ2-5; D is unclear. The CDR3 covers 13 residues. From germline, CDR1 is SGHNT and CDR2 YENEEA. V was cut by 0 bases and J by 8 bases, with 10 bases left in between.

In this sample, this clonotype turned up a few times. The rearrangement uses TRBV5-1 and TRBJ1-2; D unclear. The CDR3 is made up of 12 amino acids. V was trimmed by 4 bases and J by 8 bases, leaving 12 bases between them. Germline V gives CDR1 SGHRS, CDR2 YFSETQ. CDR3 DNA: TGCGCCAGCAGCCCCAGACACGGAGGCTACACCTTC. This encodes CASSPRHGGYTF.

This clonotype was seen a few times. The V call is TRBV20-1, the J call TRBJ2-3; TRBD2 matches at 7 bases. Germline CDR1 is DFQATT and CDR2 is SNEGSKA (reference sequence). The CDR3 runs 12 residues. V shed 1 base, J shed 5 bases, and the junction held 0 bases outside the gene matches. In DNA form, the CDR3 reads TGCAGTGCTAGAGGGGGGGGAGATACGCAGTATTTT. Translation: CSARGGGDTQYF.

The rearrangement uses TRBV6-1 and TRBJ1-2, with 9 bases that match TRBD1. The CDR3 is made up of 17 amino acids. With V trimmed by 4 bases and J by 0 bases, 9 bases remained unmatched. Germline CDR1 MNHNS, CDR2 SASEGT. The CDR3 reads CASSAGTGIRANYGYTF. CDR3 DNA sequence: TGTGCCAGCAGTGCCGGGACAGGGATTAGGGCTAACTATGGCTACACCTTC.

The V call is TRBV7-9, the J call TRBJ2-2; D is undetermined. There are 13 residues in the CDR3. V gave up 6 bases and J gave up 7 bases, with 12 bases separating them. Germline CDR1 SEHNR, CDR2 FQNEAQ (reference sequence). Here the CDR3 DNA reads TGTGCCAGCAGTTTACGGAGAAACGGGGAGCTGTTTTTT. Translation gives CASSLRRNGELFF.

This clonotype was counted between two and nine times. The chain is built from TRBV3-1 and TRBJ2-7, with D possibly matching TRBD1 (6 bases). The CDR3 has 15 residues. V was shortened by 4 bases and J by 4 bases, with 17 bases between the two germline ends. Germline CDR1 is LGHDT and CDR2 is YNNKEL (reference sequence). The CDR3 coding sequence is TGTGCCAGCAGCCCCGGGACACCTAAGACTTACGAGCAGTACTTC. Its protein product is CASSPGTPKTYEQYF.

The V and J genes are TRBV15 and TRBJ1-5; D possibly corresponds to TRBD1 (5 bases). The CDR3 contains 14 residues. V was trimmed by 3 bases and J by 3 bases, leaving 9 bases between them. Looked up from germline, CDR1 is LNHNV and CDR2 is YYDKDF (reference sequence). The CDR3 sequence is CATSSQGPNQPQHF. CDR3 nucleotide sequence: TGTGCCACCAGCAGTCAGGGCCCCAATCAGCCCCAGCATTTT. Together with reference TRBV15 and TRBJ1-5, the CDR3 gives the full variable domain: DAMVIQNPRYQVTQFGKPVTLSCSQTLNHNVMYWYQQKSSQAPKLLFHYYDKDFNNEADTPDNFQSRRPNTSFCFLDIRSPGLGDTAMYLCATSSQGPNQPQHFGDGTRLSIL.

In DNA form, the CDR3 reads TGTGCCAGCAAAGGCGGGACTAGCGGCCATGAGCAGTTCTTC. Amino acids: CASKGGTSGHEQFF. The chain links TRBV27 to TRBJ2-1, with 11 bases fitting TRBD2. Germline CDR1 MNHEY, CDR2 SMNVEV (reference sequence). The CDR3 spans 14 residues. V lost 7 bases to trimming and J lost 8 bases; unmatched junction nucleotides: 7.

The chain carries TRBV7-3 and TRBJ2-7; D is possibly TRBD2 (5 bases). Germline loops: CDR1 SGHTA, CDR2 FQGTGA. The CDR3 covers 15 residues. V lost 8 bases, J lost 6 bases, and 23 bases lay in between. The CDR3 region has the DNA TGTGCCAGCGGTTCCTCCCGCGGGCTATCGGGCGAGCAGTACTTC. It encodes CASGSSRGLSGEQYF. The variable domain in full, completed from reference TRBV7-3 and TRBJ2-7, reads GAGVSQTPSNKVTEKGKYVELRCDPISGHTALYWYRQSLGQGPEFLIYFQGTGAADDSGLPNDRFFAVRPEGSVSTLKIQRTERGDSAVYLCASGSSRGLSGEQYFGPGTRLTVT.

V usage is TRBV7-2 and J usage is TRBJ2-7, with TRBD2 identical over 12 bases. Germline lookup yields CDR1 SGHTA and CDR2 FQGNSA. The CDR3 runs 14 residues. V lost 3 bases and J lost 5; bases outside the gene matches: 2. CDR3 region: CASSFRLAGDEQYF. CDR3 bases: TGTGCCAGCAGCTTTAGACTAGCGGGGGACGAGCAGTACTTC.

The genes are TRBV20-1 and TRBJ2-7, with 7 bases matching TRBD2. The CDR3 spans 14 residues. J gave up 0 bases and V 3 bases, and 5 bases lay outside the gene matches. Germline V gene data show CDR1 as DFQATT and CDR2 as SNEGSKA (reference sequence). The CDR3, as DNA: TGCAGTGCTAGGGGAGGGCTGGGCTCCTACGAGCAGTACTTC. Its translation is CSARGGLGSYEQYF.

The CDR3 region has the DNA TGTGCCAGCTCACCGAGAGTGGGGGAAGAGACCCAGTACTTC. Its protein is CASSPRVGEETQYF. The chain employs TRBV18 and TRBJ2-5; D assignment may be TRBD1 or TRBD2 (5 bases each). Trimming shortened V by 3 bases and J by 3 bases, and 11 bases separated the two germline ends. Germline V gene data show CDR1 as KGHSH and CDR2 as LQKENI. There are 14 residues in the CDR3.

V and J are TRBV4-2 and TRBJ2-3; 7 positions agree with TRBD2. This CDR3 has 16 amino acids. V lost 2 bases to trimming and J lost 2 bases; unmatched junction nucleotides: 7. The germline V gene encodes CDR1 LGHNA and CDR2 YNFKEQ. For the CDR3, the DNA is TGTGCCAGCAGCCAACCCCGACGGGGGGACACAGATACGCAGTATTTT. Translating it yields CASSQPRRGDTDTQYF.

V gene TRBV20-1 combines with J gene TRBJ2-5, with TRBD1 matching over 7 bases. CDR3 length: 14 residues. V shed 1 base and J 2 bases; nucleotides not matched to a gene: 4. Germline-derived CDR1 and CDR2 are DFQATT and SNEGSKA (reference sequence). Here the CDR3 DNA reads TGCAGTGCTAGAGTTGGCAGGGGGCAAGAGACCCAGTACTTC. Its translation is CSARVGRGQETQYF.

The sample holds a few counts of this clonotype. The CDR3, as DNA: TGTGCCAGCAGCTTAGAAAGGGAGGCGGAAAAACTGTTTTTT. Translated, it gives CASSLEREAEKLFF. The V call is TRBV7-6, the J call TRBJ1-4; D remains ambiguous. V shed 1 base and J shed 8 bases, with 11 bases lying between them. The CDR3 totals 14 residues. Germline V CDR1 and CDR2: SGHVS, FNYEAQ.

The chain employs TRBV6-2 or TRBV6-3 and TRBJ1-2, with D possibly TRBD1 on 6 matching bases. The CDR3 is 15 residues long. CDR1 MNHEY and CDR2 SVGEGT come from the germline V gene. Trimming removed 0 bases from V and 6 bases from J, with 14 bases in between. This CDR3 is CASSYSRAGANGYTF. CDR3 coding DNA: TGTGCCAGCAGTTACTCGAGAGCGGGGGCGAATGGCTACACCTTC.

This chain connects TRBV3-1 to TRBJ1-4; D not resolved. The CDR3 totals 14 residues. Germline-derived CDR1 and CDR2 are LGHDT and YNNKEL (reference sequence). V lost 4 bases to trimming and J lost 5 bases, with 11 bases between them. Written as DNA, the CDR3 is TGTGCCAGCAGCCGTCCGGACTTCAATGAAAAACTGTTTTTT. This encodes CASSRPDFNEKLFF.

The sample holds a few counts of this clonotype. The rearrangement uses TRBV29-1 and TRBJ1-3; D is unresolved. The CDR3 length is 15 residues. The germline V gene encodes CDR1 SQVTM and CDR2 ANQGSEA. V was trimmed by 2 bases and J by 3 bases, leaving 14 bases between them. CDR3 in amino acids: CSVELYRFIGNTIYF. The CDR3 DNA is TGCAGCGTTGAATTGTATCGGTTCATTGGAAACACCATATATTTT.